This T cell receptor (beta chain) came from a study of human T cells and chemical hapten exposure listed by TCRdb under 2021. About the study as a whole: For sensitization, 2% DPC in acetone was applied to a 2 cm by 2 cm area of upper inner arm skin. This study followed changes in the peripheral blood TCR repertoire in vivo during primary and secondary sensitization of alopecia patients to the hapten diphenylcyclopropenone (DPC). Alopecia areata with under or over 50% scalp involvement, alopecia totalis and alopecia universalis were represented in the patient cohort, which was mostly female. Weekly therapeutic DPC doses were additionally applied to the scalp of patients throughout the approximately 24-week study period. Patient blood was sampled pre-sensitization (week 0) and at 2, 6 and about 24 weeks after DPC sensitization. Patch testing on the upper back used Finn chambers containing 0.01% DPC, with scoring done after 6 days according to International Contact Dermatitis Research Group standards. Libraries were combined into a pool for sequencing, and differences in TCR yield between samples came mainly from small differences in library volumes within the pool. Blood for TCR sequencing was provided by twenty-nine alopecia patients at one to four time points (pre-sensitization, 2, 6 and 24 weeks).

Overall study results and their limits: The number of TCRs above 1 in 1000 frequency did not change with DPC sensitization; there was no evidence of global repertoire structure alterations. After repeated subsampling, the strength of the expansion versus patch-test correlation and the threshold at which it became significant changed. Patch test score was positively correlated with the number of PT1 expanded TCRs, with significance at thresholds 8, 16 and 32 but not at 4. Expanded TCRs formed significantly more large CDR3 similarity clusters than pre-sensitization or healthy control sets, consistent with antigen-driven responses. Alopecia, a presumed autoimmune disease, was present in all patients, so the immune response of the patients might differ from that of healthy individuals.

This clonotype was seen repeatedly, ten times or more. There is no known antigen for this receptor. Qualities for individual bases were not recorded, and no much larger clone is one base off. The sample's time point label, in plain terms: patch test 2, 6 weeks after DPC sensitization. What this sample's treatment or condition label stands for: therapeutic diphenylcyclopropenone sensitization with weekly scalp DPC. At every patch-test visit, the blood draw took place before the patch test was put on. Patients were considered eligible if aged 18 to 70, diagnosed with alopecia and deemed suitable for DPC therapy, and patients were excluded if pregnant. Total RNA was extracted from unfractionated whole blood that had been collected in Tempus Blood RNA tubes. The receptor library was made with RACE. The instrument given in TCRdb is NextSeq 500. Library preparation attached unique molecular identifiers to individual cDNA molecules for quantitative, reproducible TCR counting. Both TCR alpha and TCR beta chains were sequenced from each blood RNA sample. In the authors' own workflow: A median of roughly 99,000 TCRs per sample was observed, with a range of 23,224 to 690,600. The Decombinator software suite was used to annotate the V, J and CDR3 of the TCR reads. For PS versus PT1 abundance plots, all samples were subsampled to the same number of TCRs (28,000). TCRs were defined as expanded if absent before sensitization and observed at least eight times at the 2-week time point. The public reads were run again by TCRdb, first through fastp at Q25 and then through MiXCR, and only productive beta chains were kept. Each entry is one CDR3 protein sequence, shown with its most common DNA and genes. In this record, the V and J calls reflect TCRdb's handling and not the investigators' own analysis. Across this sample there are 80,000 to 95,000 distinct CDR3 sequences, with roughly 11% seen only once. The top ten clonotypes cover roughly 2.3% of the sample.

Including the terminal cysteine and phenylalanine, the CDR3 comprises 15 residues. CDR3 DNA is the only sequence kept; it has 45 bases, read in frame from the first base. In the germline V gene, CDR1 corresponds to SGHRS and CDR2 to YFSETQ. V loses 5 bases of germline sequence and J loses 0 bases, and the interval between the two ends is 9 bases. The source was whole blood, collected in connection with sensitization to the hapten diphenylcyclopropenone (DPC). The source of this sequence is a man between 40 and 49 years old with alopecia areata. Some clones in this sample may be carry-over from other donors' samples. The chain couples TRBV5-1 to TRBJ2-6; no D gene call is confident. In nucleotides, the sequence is TGCGCCAGCAGAGCACAGACCTCTGGGGCCAACGTCCTGACTTTC. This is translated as CASRAQTSGANVLTF.